The 32 T cell receptor beta chains given below trace back to one sample, sequenced in a study of human thymus T cells. The data were produced by immunoSEQ multiplex PCR, yet TCRdb's version contains in-frame clones alone and is incomplete. Among 55,000 to 85,000 clones listed, 85% to 95% were seen once. Thymic tissue was derived from resections collected during corrective heart surgery. Sequenced sample: thymus tissue. These receptors were taken from a girl less than two years old with a congenital heart defect but otherwise immunologically healthy.

The V and J genes are TRBV5-1 and TRBJ2-7, with D unresolved. The CDR3 contains 12 residues. Trimming removed 2 bases at V and 5 bases at J, with 8 bases between. Per the germline V gene, CDR1 is SGHRS and CDR2 is YFSETQ. The CDR3 is CASSLVLNEQYF. In DNA form, the CDR3 reads TGCGCCAGCAGCTTAGTTCTAAACGAGCAGTACTTC.

The chain has TRBV5-1 and TRBJ2-1; 9 bases map to TRBD2. Germline assignment: CDR1 SGHRS and CDR2 YFSETQ. Trimming removed 2 bases from V and 1 base from J; junction bases left unmatched: 19. There are 21 residues in the CDR3. The CDR3 here is CASSFGPPSGKGSRSYNEQFF. The CDR3 coding sequence is TGCGCCAGCAGCTTCGGTCCCCCTAGCGGGAAAGGGTCGCGTTCCTACAATGAGCAGTTCTTC.

This clone was seen only once. The chain links TRBV6-6 to TRBJ2-7, with 7 bases aligning to TRBD1. The germline V gene has CDR1 MNHNY and CDR2 SVGAGI (reference sequence). Trimming cost V 1 base and J 2 bases; bases outside gene matches: 2. This CDR3 has 14 amino acids. In DNA, the CDR3 is TGTGCCAGCAGTTACTGGCAGGGGGCCTACGAGCAGTACTTC. This codes for CASSYWQGAYEQYF.

CDR3 DNA sequence: TGTGCCAGCACCCTCGACAGGAATGATGGCTACACCTTC. Its translation is CASTLDRNDGYTF. The chain recombines TRBV6-5 with TRBJ1-2; D possibly corresponds to TRBD1 (6 bases). The CDR3 spans 13 residues. Germline lookup yields CDR1 MNHEY and CDR2 SVGAGI. The germline V and J ends were trimmed by 7 bases and 6 bases, with 15 bases remaining between them.

This sequence joins TRBV7-2 and TRBJ1-1; D uncertain. V lost 3 bases and J lost 6, with 17 bases in between. The CDR3 spans 15 residues. Germline CDR1 and CDR2: SGHTA and FQGNSA. In nucleotides, the CDR3 is TGTGCCAGCAGCTTTGGAGCCAGGCCGAGGGCTGAAGCTTTCTTT. Translating gives CASSFGARPRAEAFF. Full variable domain (remainder filled in from reference TRBV7-2 and TRBJ1-1): GAGVSQSPSNKVTEKGKDVELRCDPISGHTALYWYRQSLGQGLEFLIYFQGNSAPDKSGLPSDRFSAERTGGSVSTLTIQRTQQEDSAVYLCASSFGARPRAEAFFGQGTRLTVV.

CDR3 in DNA: TGTGCCAGCAGTGCCCCGGCCCCAGGGGGCGACGAGCAGTACTTC. Residues: CASSAPAPGGDEQYF. This rearrangement joins TRBV14 to TRBJ2-7, with TRBD1 matching over 8 bases. This CDR3 is 15 amino acids long. Looked up from germline, CDR1 is SGHDN and CDR2 is FVKESK. The ends lost 6 bases at V and 5 bases at J; junction bases unmatched: 12. Supplemented by reference TRBV14 and TRBJ2-7, the full variable domain reads EAGVTQFPSHSVIEKGQTVTLRCDPISGHDNLYWYRRVMGKEIKFLLHFVKESKQDESGMPNNRFLAERTGGTYSTLKVQPAELEDSGVYFCASSAPAPGGDEQYFGPGTRLTVT.

The chain employs TRBV20-1 and TRBJ2-5; D unclear. The CDR3 covers 11 residues. V was cut by 2 bases and J by 3 bases, with 4 bases left in between. CDR1 DFQATT and CDR2 SNEGSKA come from the germline V gene (reference sequence). CDR3 nucleotides: TGCAGTGCTAGACAAAAAGAGACCCAGTACTTC. This codes for CSARQKETQYF.

This clone has just a few counts. This chain connects TRBV2 to TRBJ2-5, with D possibly TRBD1 on 5 matching bases. Germline lookup yields CDR1 SNHLY and CDR2 FYNNEI. The CDR3 loop spans 13 amino acids. Trimming took off 8 bases at V and 1 base at J, with 11 bases between the two ends. The CDR3 protein is CASESDSQETQYF. The CDR3 nucleotides are TGTGCCAGCGAATCCGACAGCCAAGAGACCCAGTACTTC.

The chain employs TRBV29-1 and TRBJ1-2; D perhaps matches TRBD1 (5 bases). CDR1 is SQVTM and CDR2 is ANQGSEA in the germline V gene. CDR3 length: 16 residues. Trimming removed 0 bases at V and 2 bases at J, with 16 bases between. The CDR3 spells CSVEDHFRGRNYGYTF. In DNA, the CDR3 is TGCAGCGTTGAAGATCATTTTCGGGGACGGAACTATGGCTACACCTTC.

The rearrangement links TRBV27 to TRBJ2-7; 8 bases match TRBD1. Germline V lookup: CDR1 MNHEY, CDR2 SMNVEV (reference sequence). The CDR3 has 14 residues. V lost 8 bases to trimming and J lost 4 bases; unmatched junction nucleotides: 10. The CDR3 sequence: CASGEAGGRYEQYF. DNA for the CDR3: TGTGCCAGCGGCGAAGCAGGGGGCAGATACGAGCAGTACTTC.

V and J are TRBV4-3 and TRBJ2-7, with D maybe TRBD2 (6 bases). This CDR3 is built from 18 residues. Germline CDR1 reads LGHNA; CDR2 reads YSLEER. Between the trimmed V and J ends, which lost 1 base and 5 bases, there was a span of 24 bases. The CDR3, as DNA: TGCGCCAGCAGCCAAGGAGGCGGGGTGGGGGGAGATACCCACGAGCAGTACTTC. Amino acid sequence: CASSQGGGVGGDTHEQYF.

The rearrangement links TRBV29-1 to TRBJ1-1; 7 bases fit TRBD1. This CDR3 is built from 14 residues. V lost 5 bases, J lost 6 bases, and 12 bases stayed unmatched. The germline V gene has CDR1 SQVTM and CDR2 ANQGSEA. CDR3 DNA: TGCAGCGTTCAGCGGGACAGAGGGCCCCCTGAAGCTTTCTTT. Translating gives CSVQRDRGPPEAFF.

The V and J genes are TRBV4-1 and TRBJ2-3; 7 bases map to TRBD2. V lost 1 base to trimming and J lost 3 bases; unmatched junction nucleotides: 4. The germline V gene encodes CDR1 MGHRA and CDR2 YSYEKL. The CDR3 is made up of 15 amino acids. CDR3 nucleotides: TGCGCCAGCAGCCAAGTTGGGGGGGGGACAGATACGCAGTATTTT. It codes for CASSQVGGGTDTQYF.

CDR3 amino acids: CATSRDGRESSYNEQFF. CDR3 nucleotides: TGTGCCACCAGCAGAGATGGGCGGGAGAGCTCCTACAATGAGCAGTTCTTC. The chain uses TRBV15 and TRBJ2-1; 7 positions match TRBD2. The V gene's germline CDR1 is LNHNV and CDR2 YYDKDF (reference sequence). Losses at the gene ends were 0 bases for V and 0 bases for J; bases not matched to a gene: 5. The CDR3 loop spans 17 amino acids.

V is TRBV19 and J is TRBJ1-1, with 7 positions matching TRBD1. V shed 10 bases and J 0 bases; nucleotides not matched to a gene: 5. CDR3 length: 13 amino acids. Germline CDR1 is LNHDA and CDR2 is SQIVND (reference sequence). The CDR3 is CATTTGMNTEAFF. The CDR3 DNA follows: TGTGCCACAACGACAGGGATGAACACTGAAGCTTTCTTT.

In this sample, this clone turned up once. V is TRBV11-2 and J is TRBJ2-7, with TRBD2 as a possible D gene (5 bases). The CDR3 runs 17 residues. Trimming shortened V by 0 bases and J by 5 bases, and 20 bases separated the two germline ends. Germline V gene data show CDR1 as SGHAT and CDR2 as FQNNGV. CDR3 DNA sequence: TGTGCCAGCAGCTTAGATTTTGAAAACTCCTCGGGGAACGAGCAGTACTTC. The encoded protein is CASSLDFENSSGNEQYF.

This chain links TRBV6-5 with TRBJ2-7, with D hard to call. V was clipped by 6 bases and J by 7 bases, with 10 bases between them. The CDR3 is made up of 11 amino acids. The V gene's germline CDR1 is MNHEY and CDR2 SVGAGI. The CDR3 protein is CASRSSVEQYF. The CDR3 DNA is TGTGCCAGCAGATCATCGGTTGAGCAGTACTTC.

The rearrangement joins TRBV29-1 to TRBJ2-3; 13 bases are a match to TRBD2. Losses at the gene ends were 7 bases for V and 2 bases for J; bases not matched to a gene: 9. Germline V CDR1 and CDR2: SQVTM, ANQGSEA. This CDR3 has 16 residues. CDR3 region: CSGNKGLAGITDTQYF. Written as DNA, the CDR3 is TGCAGCGGGAACAAGGGACTAGCGGGGATCACAGATACGCAGTATTTT.

The chain combines TRBV9 with TRBJ2-1; D remains unclear. CDR1 and CDR2 (germline): SGDLS, YYNGEE. This CDR3 contains 13 residues. The germline V and J ends were trimmed by 4 bases and 7 bases, with 12 bases remaining between them. CDR3 region: CASSQKGVNEQFF. Written as DNA, the CDR3 is TGTGCCAGCAGCCAGAAAGGCGTAAATGAGCAGTTCTTC.

The V and J genes are TRBV9 and TRBJ2-1; D is perhaps TRBD2 (7 bases). This CDR3 has 15 residues. Germline V CDR1 and CDR2: SGDLS, YYNGEE. The V end was cut by 2 bases, the J end by 5 bases, with 14 bases between. This CDR3 reads CASSVGGRPDNEQFF. In DNA form, the CDR3 reads TGTGCCAGCAGCGTCGGGGGGCGTCCCGACAATGAGCAGTTCTTC.

This sequence joins TRBV27 and TRBJ2-1, with 7 positions matching TRBD1. Germline V gene data show CDR1 as MNHEY and CDR2 as SMNVEV (reference sequence). CDR3 size: 13 residues. With V trimmed by 2 bases and J by 6 bases, 1 base remained unmatched. The chain's CDR3 is CASSLGQVNEQFF. The CDR3 coding sequence is TGTGCCAGCAGTTTAGGACAGGTCAATGAGCAGTTCTTC.

This rearrangement joins TRBV7-9 to TRBJ2-7, with unresolved D. V gave up 4 bases and J gave up 4 bases, with 11 bases separating them. The germline V gene encodes CDR1 SEHNR and CDR2 FQNEAQ (reference sequence). The CDR3 extends over 13 amino acids. The CDR3 is CASSSRTPYEQYF. CDR3 DNA: TGTGCCAGCAGCTCCCGTACACCGTACGAGCAGTACTTC.

The chain carries TRBV28 and TRBJ2-4; a weak D match, TRBD2 (5 bases). Germline V gene data show CDR1 as MDHEN and CDR2 as SYDVKM. V lost 8 bases, J lost 1 base, and 15 bases lay in between. This CDR3 has 15 residues. The CDR3 here is CASDEGRGAKNIQYF. The CDR3 DNA reads as TGTGCCAGCGACGAGGGCCGAGGGGCCAAAAACATTCAGTACTTC. Combining the CDR3 with reference TRBV28 and TRBJ2-4 gives the whole variable domain DVKVTQSSRYLVKRTGEKVFLECVQDMDHENMFWYRQDPGLGLRLIYFSYDVKMKEKGDIPEGYSVSREKKERFSLILESASTNQTSMYLCASDEGRGAKNIQYFGAGTRLSVL.

The chain has TRBV25-1 and TRBJ1-4; 7 bases map to TRBD1. V shed 1 base, J shed 7 bases, and the junction held 12 bases outside the gene matches. The CDR3 is 17 amino acids. Germline V gene lookup returns CDR1 MGHDK and CDR2 SYGVNS. CDR3 in DNA: TGTGCCAGCAGTGAATCGGGACAGCCTCAGGGGAGTGAAAAACTGTTTTTT. It yields the protein CASSESGQPQGSEKLFF.

The rearrangement joins TRBV10-1 to TRBJ2-4; TRBD1 or TRBD2 may be the D gene (6 bases each). The germline V and J ends were trimmed by 4 bases and 9 bases, with 19 bases remaining between them. The CDR3 contains 15 residues. In germline, CDR1 is WNHNN, CDR2 SYGVQD (reference sequence). The chain's CDR3 is CASSAGTLAKGIQYF. CDR3 nucleotides: TGCGCCAGCAGTGCGGGGACACTAGCCAAGGGCATTCAGTACTTC.

V usage is TRBV11-2 and J usage is TRBJ2-7, with a tentative D call TRBD1 (6 bases). CDR1 SGHAT and CDR2 FQNNGV come from the germline V gene. The CDR3 covers 13 residues. The germline V and J ends were trimmed by 5 bases and 2 bases, with 10 bases remaining between them. The CDR3 region is CASSPKGAYEQYF. The CDR3 coding sequence is TGTGCCAGCAGCCCCAAGGGGGCCTACGAGCAGTACTTC.

The V and J genes are TRBV7-2 and TRBJ2-7; D is undetermined. CDR3 length: 12 residues. Germline V gene sequence: CDR1 SGHTA, CDR2 FQGNSA. Trimming removed 3 bases at V and 3 bases at J, with 6 bases between. CDR3 in DNA: TGTGCCAGCAGCTTGAATATCTACGAGCAGTACTTC. Amino acid sequence: CASSLNIYEQYF.

The chain is built from TRBV19 and TRBJ2-7, with 10 nucleotides matching TRBD2. J gave up 0 bases and V 6 bases, and 5 bases lay outside the gene matches. Germline lookup yields CDR1 LNHDA and CDR2 SQIVND (reference sequence). The CDR3 runs 15 residues. DNA for the CDR3: TGTGCCAGTAGGAGCGGGACTAGCGACTCCTACGAGCAGTACTTC. Residues: CASRSGTSDSYEQYF.

This chain uses TRBV5-1 with TRBJ2-3, with 10 bases that match TRBD2. The length of the CDR3 is 15 residues. Germline CDR1 reads SGHRS; CDR2 reads YFSETQ. J lost 2 bases, V lost 1 base, and 1 base had no gene match. The CDR3 here is CASSLTSGTTDTQYF. DNA of the CDR3: TGCGCCAGCAGCTTGACTAGCGGGACCACAGATACGCAGTATTTT.

The chain carries TRBV7-8 and TRBJ2-1, with TRBD1 matching over 8 bases. CDR3 size: 16 residues. In germline, CDR1 is SGHVS, CDR2 FQNEAQ. V lost 6 bases, J lost 7 bases, and 14 bases stayed unmatched. CDR3 protein: CASSLPAGGNRNEQFF. In DNA, the CDR3 is TGTGCCAGCAGTCTTCCCGCAGGGGGCAATCGGAATGAGCAGTTCTTC.

J is TRBJ1-1 and V is TRBV18; the D is unclear. V lost 0 bases and J 8 bases, leaving 13 bases between the germline ends. This CDR3 region has 14 residues. Looked up from germline, CDR1 is KGHSH and CDR2 is LQKENI. The CDR3 DNA reads as TGTGCCAGCTCACCACCGGGCGCGGGAATGGAAGCTTTCTTT. It translates to CASSPPGAGMEAFF.

This clone occurred once. V is TRBV7-9 and J is TRBJ1-2; D remains ambiguous. The CDR3 sequence is 16 residues long. Germline assignment: CDR1 SEHNR and CDR2 FQNEAQ (reference sequence). V was pared by 5 bases and J by 8 bases, with 24 bases between. CDR3 loop: CASSRKPRNPVGGYTF. The CDR3 coding sequence is TGTGCCAGCAGCCGCAAGCCCAGGAACCCGGTTGGCGGCTACACCTTC. Combining the CDR3 with reference TRBV7-9 and TRBJ1-2 gives the whole variable domain DTGVSQNPRHKITKRGQNVTFRCDPISEHNRLYWYRQTLGQGPEFLTYFQNEAQLEKSRLLSDRFSAERPKGSFSTLEIQRTEQGDSAMYLCASSRKPRNPVGGYTFGSGTRLTVV.